This TCR beta chain was obtained from a study of blood T cell repertoires in COVID-19. Study at large: Both acute and convalescent COVID-19 samples were obtained from the United States, Italy and Spain.

This CDR3 comprises 16 residues. V gave up 4 bases and J gave up 7 bases; unmatched junction bases: 10. The germline V gene encodes CDR1 SGHTA and CDR2 FQGNSA. This clone was recorded once. Authors' data handling: The authors estimated nucleated cell counts from reference gene primer amplification. Libraries were prepared by immunoSEQ multiplex PCR; TCRdb keeps only in-frame clonotypes and omits some of them. Clone size and the V and J calls come from that table; the DNA yielded D and trimming. This sample has 150,000 to 200,000 clones; 86% occur once, and the top ten carry around 8.2%. This chain joins TRBV7-2 and TRBJ2-1, with 10 bases that match TRBD2. The sample consisted of peripheral blood. The source is a man between 60 and 70 years old with acute or convalescent COVID-19. CDR3 region: CASSSGRTSGLNEQFF. Here the CDR3 DNA reads TGTGCCAGCAGCTCCGGCCGGACTAGCGGTTTGAATGAGCAGTTCTTC.